A selection of T cell receptor beta chains follows, all from one sample in a study of immune evolution from preneoplasia to lung adenocarcinoma. Profiling relied on immunoSEQ multiplex PCR, and the TCRdb table lists in-frame clones only, not all of them. Of more than 1,500 clones listed, about four fifths are singletons. Material for sequencing was FFPE invasive lung adenocarcinoma tissue. These receptor sequences come from a person aged 45 to 59 with lung adenocarcinoma. Each CDR3 is given with its conserved first and last residue. The D gene is left open where the match is weak. Size is stated for part of the rows, as once, few or many counts, or as a class when the clone is expanded.

D,size,J,V,CDR3,DNA
NA,once,TRBJ2-2,TRBV29-1,CSVRPLGAGELFF,TGCAGCGTCAGACCTTTGGGGGCCGGGGAGCTGTTTTTT
NA,few,TRBJ2-7,TRBV7-3,CASSLGGPGVGEQYF,TGTGCCAGCAGCTTAGGGGGCCCCGGGGTGGGGGAGCAGTACTTC
NA,NA,TRBJ2-1,TRBV11-3,CASKQDSGYNEQFF,TGTGCCAGCAAACAAGATAGCGGCTACAATGAGCAGTTCTTC
TRBD2,NA,TRBJ2-2,TRBV4-3,CASSHLWPAGGFLAGGHGELFF,TGCGCCAGCAGCCACTTATGGCCCGCAGGGGGCTTTCTAGCGGGGGGGCACGGGGAGCTGTTTTTT
TRBD1,NA,TRBJ2-1,TRBV7-6,CASSPVRTGAPYNEQFF,TGTGCCAGCAGCCCGGTACGAACAGGGGCGCCCTACAATGAGCAGTTCTTC
NA,NA,TRBJ1-2,TRBV5-8,CASSSSREHGSGYTF,TGTGCCAGCAGCTCCTCGCGGGAGCATGGAAGTGGCTACACCTTC
NA,NA,TRBJ2-7,TRBV30,CAWRFKRLVTYEQYF,TGTGCCTGGAGATTCAAGCGGCTGGTTACCTACGAGCAGTACTTC
TRBD1,NA,TRBJ1-2,TRBV4-2,CASSQLDRGDYGYTF,TGTGCCAGCAGCCAACTTGACAGGGGAGACTATGGCTACACCTTC
NA,NA,TRBJ1-1,TRBV6-1,CASSQGGGMNTEAFF,TGTGCCAGCAGCCAAGGGGGGGGGATGAACACTGAAGCTTTCTTT
NA,NA,TRBJ2-2,TRBV9,CASSLGQTGELFF,TGTGCCAGCAGCCTCGGGCAAACCGGGGAGCTGTTTTTT
NA,NA,TRBJ1-1,TRBV7-9,CASSNGGIMNAEAFF,TGTGCCAGCAGCAATGGCGGGATAATGAACGCTGAAGCTTTCTTT
NA,NA,TRBJ2-1,TRBV4-1,CASSQEGSYYNEQFF,TGCGCCAGCAGCCAAGAAGGCTCCTACTACAATGAGCAGTTCTTC
TRBD1,NA,TRBJ1-1,TRBV6-5,CASSYRGQKAFF,TGTGCCAGCAGTTACAGGGGACAGAAAGCTTTCTTT
TRBD1,NA,TRBJ2-5,TRBV14,CASSLGQLQETQYF,TGTGCCAGCAGCCTGGGACAGCTCCAAGAGACCCAGTACTTC
TRBD1,NA,TRBJ2-5,TRBV7-3,CASSLGTGREQYF,TGTGCCAGCAGCTTAGGGACAGGCAGGGAGCAGTACTTC
NA,NA,TRBJ1-1,TRBV28,CATLNRANTEAFF,TGTGCCACCCTAAACAGGGCTAACACTGAAGCTTTCTTT
NA,NA,TRBJ2-3,TRBV28,CASSFRGRGTDTQYF,TGTGCCAGCAGTTTCCGGGGGCGGGGGACAGATACGCAGTATTTT
NA,NA,TRBJ1-1,TRBV23-1,CASSPRRVTEAFF,TGCGCCAGCAGTCCCAGGAGGGTCACTGAAGCTTTCTTT
TRBD2,NA,TRBJ2-5,TRBV4-1,CASSQTLAGKGPETQYF,TGCGCCAGCAGCCAAACTTTAGCGGGGAAAGGGCCAGAGACCCAGTACTTC
NA,NA,TRBJ1-5,TRBV7-2,CASSLMGWGNQPQHF,TGTGCCAGCAGCTTAATGGGGTGGGGCAATCAGCCCCAGCATTTT
NA,NA,TRBJ1-6,TRBV27,CASSWGITTNSPLHF,TGTGCCAGCAGTTGGGGGATAACTACAAATTCACCCCTCCACTTT
TRBD1,NA,TRBJ2-7,TRBV27,CASSLRGRSSYEQYF,TGTGCCAGCAGTTTAAGGGGGCGGTCCTCCTACGAGCAGTACTTC
NA,NA,TRBJ1-3,TRBV7-3,CASSLSPGPGNTIYF,TGTGCCAGCAGCTTAAGTCCAGGGCCCGGAAACACCATATATTTT
NA,NA,TRBJ1-5,TRBV21-1,CASSRGAGNQPQHF,TGTGCCAGCAGCAGAGGGGCAGGCAATCAGCCCCAGCATTTT